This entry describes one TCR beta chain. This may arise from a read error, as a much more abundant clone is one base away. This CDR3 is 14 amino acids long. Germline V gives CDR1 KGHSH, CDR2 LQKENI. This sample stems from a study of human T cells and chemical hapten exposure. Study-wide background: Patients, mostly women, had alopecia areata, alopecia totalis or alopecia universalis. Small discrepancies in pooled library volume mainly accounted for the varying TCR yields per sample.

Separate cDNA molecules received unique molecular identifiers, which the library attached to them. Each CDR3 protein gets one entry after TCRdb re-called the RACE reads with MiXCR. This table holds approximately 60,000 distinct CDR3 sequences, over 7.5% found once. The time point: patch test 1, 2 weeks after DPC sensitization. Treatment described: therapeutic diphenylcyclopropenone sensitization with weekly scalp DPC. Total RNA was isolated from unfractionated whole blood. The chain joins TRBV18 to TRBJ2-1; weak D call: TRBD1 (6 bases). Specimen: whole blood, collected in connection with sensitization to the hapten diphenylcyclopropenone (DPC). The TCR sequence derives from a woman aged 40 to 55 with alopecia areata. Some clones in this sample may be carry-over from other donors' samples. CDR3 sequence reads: CTSSPDRKYNEQFF. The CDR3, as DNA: TGTACCAGCTCACCCGACAGGAAATACAATGAGCAGTTCTTC.